A selection of T cell receptor beta chains follows, all from one sample in a study of T cells in Graves' hyperthyroidism and ophthalmopathy. TCRdb processed the multiplex PCR reads anew with MiXCR; each CDR3 protein has one entry. The table includes approximately 690,000 distinct CDR3 sequences, more than 12% detected once. Sequences were obtained from blood. Receptors were obtained from a woman in her fifties or sixties with Graves' ophthalmopathy. Both conserved end residues are part of each CDR3. Each record gives: V gene, J gene, D gene, clone size, CDR3 length, CDR3 protein, CDR3 DNA. D genes are given only for firm matches. Size is omitted from some rows. Given values are once, few, many or a class for expanded clones.

v_call: TRBV28; j_call: TRBJ2-1; d_call: TRBD2; clone_size: -; cdr3_length: 16; cdr3_aa: CASSQAPGTSGLEQFF; cdr3_nt: TGCGCCAGCAGCCAAGCTCCCGGGACTAGCGGGTTGGAGCAGTTCTTC
v_call: TRBV7-3; j_call: TRBJ1-2; d_call: TRBD1; clone_size: many; cdr3_length: 14; cdr3_aa: CASSLTTGGDGYTF; cdr3_nt: TGTGCCAGCAGCTTAACGACAGGGGGGGATGGCTACACCTTC
v_call: TRBV28; j_call: TRBJ2-3; d_call: TRBD2; clone_size: many; cdr3_length: 16; cdr3_aa: CASSLVTGGLTDTQYF; cdr3_nt: TGTGCCAGCAGTTTAGTGACGGGAGGTCTCACAGATACGCAGTATTTT
v_call: TRBV5-5; j_call: TRBJ1-2; d_call: TRBD1; clone_size: few; cdr3_length: 17; cdr3_aa: CASSLGLTGGLNYGYTF; cdr3_nt: TGTGCCAGCAGCTTGGGATTAACAGGGGGACTAAACTATGGCTACACCTTC
v_call: TRBV20-1; j_call: TRBJ2-1; d_call: -; clone_size: -; cdr3_length: 12; cdr3_aa: CSARAGGDEQFF; cdr3_nt: TGCAGTGCTAGGGCCGGCGGCGATGAGCAGTTCTTC
v_call: TRBV9; j_call: TRBJ2-7; d_call: -; clone_size: few; cdr3_length: 13; cdr3_aa: CASSAGPGGEQYF; cdr3_nt: TGTGCCAGCAGCGCTGGGCCCGGAGGGGAGCAGTACTTC
v_call: TRBV7-2; j_call: TRBJ2-5; d_call: TRBD1; clone_size: many; cdr3_length: 20; cdr3_aa: CASSFADRQGAFLWQETQYF; cdr3_nt: TGTGCCAGCAGCTTTGCGGATCGACAGGGGGCCTTTTTGTGGCAAGAGACCCAGTACTTC
v_call: TRBV20-1; j_call: TRBJ1-5; d_call: -; clone_size: -; cdr3_length: 13; cdr3_aa: CSALQGRVQPQHF; cdr3_nt: TGCAGTGCTTTACAGGGACGGGTTCAGCCCCAGCATTTT
v_call: TRBV19; j_call: TRBJ1-5; d_call: TRBD1; clone_size: many; cdr3_length: 15; cdr3_aa: CASSIRQGNNQPQHF; cdr3_nt: TGTGCCAGTAGTATCCGACAGGGAAACAATCAGCCCCAGCATTTT
v_call: TRBV14; j_call: TRBJ2-2; d_call: -; clone_size: -; cdr3_length: 15; cdr3_aa: CASSHKGMQAGELVF; cdr3_nt: TGTGCCAGCAGCCACAAAGGCATGCAGGCCGGGGAGCTGGTTTTT
v_call: TRBV7-3; j_call: TRBJ1-2; d_call: TRBD1; clone_size: few; cdr3_length: 16; cdr3_aa: CASSLYPRQGNYGYTF; cdr3_nt: TGTGCCAGCAGCTTATATCCCCGACAGGGGAACTATGGCTACACCTTC
v_call: TRBV18; j_call: TRBJ2-5; d_call: -; clone_size: many; cdr3_length: 13; cdr3_aa: CASSLDNGETQYF; cdr3_nt: TGTGCCAGCTCCCTAGACAACGGAGAGACCCAGTACTTC
v_call: TRBV30; j_call: TRBJ2-3; d_call: TRBD2; clone_size: many; cdr3_length: 13; cdr3_aa: CAWTSGREDTQYF; cdr3_nt: TGTGCCTGGACAAGCGGGAGGGAAGATACGCAGTATTTT
v_call: TRBV11-2; j_call: TRBJ2-3; d_call: TRBD2; clone_size: -; cdr3_length: 15; cdr3_aa: CASSFLAGGGDTQYF; cdr3_nt: TGTGCCAGCAGCTTCCTAGCGGGAGGCGGAGATACGCAGTATTTT
v_call: TRBV5-1; j_call: TRBJ1-4; d_call: -; clone_size: few; cdr3_length: 16; cdr3_aa: CASRRPTGEANEKLFF; cdr3_nt: TGCGCCAGCAGACGCCCCACGGGGGAGGCTAATGAAAAACTGTTTTTT
v_call: TRBV19; j_call: TRBJ2-3; d_call: -; clone_size: -; cdr3_length: 18; cdr3_aa: CASSPHQTLIRFTDTQYF; cdr3_nt: TGTGCCAGTAGTCCCCATCAAACCCTTATTCGGTTCACAGATACGCAGTATTTT
v_call: TRBV5-1; j_call: TRBJ2-2; d_call: TRBD1; clone_size: many; cdr3_length: 15; cdr3_aa: CASSSQGANTGELFF; cdr3_nt: TGCGCCAGCAGCTCTCAGGGGGCCAACACCGGGGAGCTGTTTTTT